This is a list of T cell receptor beta chains from one sample in a study of blood T cell repertoires in COVID-19. Using immunoSEQ multiplex PCR, the repertoire was profiled, and TCRdb retains in-frame clones only, with some absent. Of some 49,000 clones listed, 81% are singletons. Sequenced: peripheral blood. These receptors all come from a woman older than 75 with COVID-19, enrolled during active disease. Each CDR3 is given with its conserved first and last residue. The D gene is left open where the match is weak. Clone size is stated in some rows and not others, as once, few, many or a class when expanded.

j_call clone_size d_call v_call cdr3_nt cdr3_aa
TRBJ2-7 . . TRBV24-1 TGTGCCAGTATAGACTACCCTAGGGACGAGCAGTACTTC CASIDYPRDEQYF
TRBJ1-4 . TRBD1 TRBV6-5 TGTGCCAGCAGCCGGGACAGGGGGAATGAAAAACTGTTTTTT CASSRDRGNEKLFF
TRBJ1-6 . . TRBV5-4 TGTGCCAGCAGCTTGGAGGGGATTCCCTATAATTCACCCCTCCACTTT CASSLEGIPYNSPLHF
TRBJ2-3 . TRBD2 TRBV7-3 TGTGCCAGCAGCTATACTAGCGGCCCTAGCACAGATACGCAGTATTTT CASSYTSGPSTDTQYF
TRBJ2-1 . TRBD2 TRBV27 TGTGCCAGCAGTTCGGGACTAGCGGGCTACAATGAGCAGTTCTTC CASSSGLAGYNEQFF
TRBJ1-2 . TRBD1 TRBV7-9 TGTGCCAGCACAACAGGGGCTTATGGCTACACCTTC CASTTGAYGYTF
TRBJ2-2 . . TRBV9 TGTGCCAGCAGCGTAGGTTTAGACACCGGGGAGCTGTTTTTT CASSVGLDTGELFF
TRBJ2-5 once TRBD2 TRBV5-1 TGCGCCAGCAGCGATAGCGGGAGCGGGCAAGAGACCCAGTACTTC CASSDSGSGQETQYF
TRBJ1-2 . TRBD1 TRBV5-8 TGTGCCAGCAACACGGACAGGGGGTTTTCTGGCTACACCTTC CASNTDRGFSGYTF
TRBJ1-3 . . TRBV6-5 TGTGCCAGCAGCTTCCTAGCAGGGGCTGGAAACACCATATATTTT CASSFLAGAGNTIYF
TRBJ2-3 . . TRBV27 TGTCCCCCAGGGCGAATCACAGATACGCAGTATTTT CPPGRITDTQYF
TRBJ1-6 . TRBD1 TRBV2 TGTGCCAGCAGCCGGGACAGCGATTCACCCCTCCACTTT CASSRDSDSPLHF
TRBJ2-2 . TRBD1 TRBV3-1/TRBV3-2 TGTGCCAGCCTTGACAGGGGCATAAACACCGGGGAGCTGTTTTTT CASLDRGINTGELFF
TRBJ2-1 . . TRBV9 TGTGCCAGCAGCGCCCCCCGGGTCGGGGTCTCCTACAATGAGCAGTTCTTC CASSAPRVGVSYNEQFF
TRBJ1-5 . . TRBV10-2 TGCGCCAGCAGTGAGTCCCGGAATCAGCCCCAGCATTTT CASSESRNQPQHF
TRBJ2-7 few . TRBV7-8 TGTGCCAGCAGTAATCCGCGGGAGCAGTACTTC CASSNPREQYF
TRBJ2-7 . TRBD2 TRBV7-9 TGTGCCAGCAGCCCTAGCGGGATTACCTACGAGCAGTACTTC CASSPSGITYEQYF
TRBJ1-5 . . TRBV5-1 TGCGCCAGCAGCTTGGAAGGGGGACAGCCCCAGCATTTT CASSLEGGQPQHF
TRBJ2-2 . . TRBV21-1 TGTGCCAGCACGACTAGCGGGAATCGGGTGAACACCGGGGAGCTGTTTTTT CASTTSGNRVNTGELFF
TRBJ2-7 . . TRBV4-1 TGCGCCAGCAGCCAGACGGACGGGAGATACGAGCAGTACTTC CASSQTDGRYEQYF
TRBJ1-2 . . TRBV6-7 TGTGGAAGAGGGAACTATGGCTACACCTTC CGRGNYGYTF
TRBJ2-7 . . TRBV5-1 TGCGCCAGCAGCCTTCGGGACACCCTCTACGAGCAGTACTTC CASSLRDTLYEQYF
TRBJ2-7 . TRBD1 TRBV10-1 TGCGCCAGCAACTCGGGACAGGGCTACGAGCAGTACTTC CASNSGQGYEQYF
TRBJ1-1 . . TRBV5-1 TGCGCCAGCAGCTTGAACGGGGTAAGCGGGAACACTGAAGCTTTCTTT CASSLNGVSGNTEAFF
TRBJ2-2 . TRBD2 TRBV29-1 TGCAGCGTCCCTAGCGGGACATTCACCGGGGAGCTGTTTTTT CSVPSGTFTGELFF
TRBJ2-3 . TRBD2 TRBV14 TGTGCCAGCAGCCCACTAGCGGGAGTGAGCACGCAGTATTTT CASSPLAGVSTQYF
TRBJ2-7 . TRBD2 TRBV7-3 TGTGCCAGCAGCTCCCCGGGGGGTGAGCAGTACTTC CASSSPGGEQYF
TRBJ2-7 . . TRBV29-1 TGCAGCGTTGAAGCCCGGGGGCAGTACTTC CSVEARGQYF
TRBJ1-1 . . TRBV18 TGTGCCAGCTCACTACCGACTGCGAACACTGAAGCTTTCTTT CASSLPTANTEAFF
TRBJ2-7 . TRBD2 TRBV13 TGTGCCAGCAGCAGAACTAGCGGAGGATACTACGAGCAGTACTTC CASSRTSGGYYEQYF
TRBJ2-7 . TRBD1 TRBV25-1 TGTGCCAGCAGTGGCCGACAGGGGGCTTTAACGTCTCAGTACTTC CASSGRQGALTSQYF
TRBJ1-4 few . TRBV5-1 TGCGCCAGCAGCCCGAGGGAGGGAAGCGAAAAACTGTTTTTT CASSPREGSEKLFF
TRBJ2-1 . TRBD2 TRBV18 TGTGCCAGCTCTCAGATAGCGGGAGGGGCCAATGAGCAGTTCTTC CASSQIAGGANEQFF
TRBJ2-7 . . TRBV7-8 TGTGCCAGCAGCTGGGGGGGGCCATACTACGAGCAGTACTTC CASSWGGPYYEQYF
TRBJ2-2 . . TRBV7-2 TGTGCCAGCAGCCCTAGGGGGAAGTACACCGGGGAGCTGTTTTTT CASSPRGKYTGELFF
TRBJ1-6 . . TRBV7-8 TGTGCCAGCAGCTTACTGGGGAGTTATAATTCACCCCTCCACTTT CASSLLGSYNSPLHF
TRBJ2-1 . TRBD2 TRBV5-1 TGCGCCAGCAGCGCTCAGACTAGCGGGCATGGGAATGAGCAGTTCTTC CASSAQTSGHGNEQFF
TRBJ1-1 . . TRBV9 TGTGCCAGCAGCGTAGGGGGGCAGGGTGAAGCTTTCTTT CASSVGGQGEAFF
TRBJ1-2 . . TRBV29-1 TGCAGCGTTAGCGGGACGGCTTACACCTTC CSVSGTAYTF
TRBJ1-4 . . TRBV28 TGTGCCAGCAGTTTGGCAGGGGCTAATGAAAAACTGTTTTTT CASSLAGANEKLFF
TRBJ2-6 . TRBD1 TRBV6-5 TGTGCCAGCATCAGGGGGCACTCTGGGGCCAACGTCCTGACTTTC CASIRGHSGANVLTF
TRBJ1-1 . TRBD1 TRBV5-4 TGTGCCAGCAGCTTGGGGACAGGACTCCTGAACACTGAAGCTTTCTTT CASSLGTGLLNTEAFF
TRBJ2-7 . TRBD2 TRBV7-8 TGTGCCAGCAGCTCACGATCGGGAGGGCAAGGAGAGCAGTACTTC CASSSRSGGQGEQYF
TRBJ2-7 . . TRBV4-1 TGCGCCAGCAGCCTCGGCGGCGCGGGCTCCTACGAGCAGTACTTC CASSLGGAGSYEQYF
TRBJ2-1 . TRBD2 TRBV7-3 TGTGCCAGCAGCTTAACTAGCGGGAGCCTGAGTGAGCAGTTCTTC CASSLTSGSLSEQFF
TRBJ1-4 . TRBD1 TRBV4-1 TGCGCCAGCAGCCAAGAAGGGTACAGGGGACAGATGAATGAAAAACTGTTTTTT CASSQEGYRGQMNEKLFF
TRBJ1-4 . . TRBV7-9 TGTGCCAGCAGCCTAACACAGGCTGAAAAACTGTTTTTT CASSLTQAEKLFF
TRBJ2-7 . TRBD1 TRBV6-5 TGTGCCAGCAGTAACTTTGGGACAGGGGGTTACGAGCAGTACTTC CASSNFGTGGYEQYF
TRBJ1-1 . . TRBV5-1 TGCGCCAGCAGCTGGGGGGACGGGGACACTGAAGCTTTCTTT CASSWGDGDTEAFF